These 19 T cell receptor beta chains originate from one sample sequenced in a study of long-term antiretroviral therapy in people with HIV. Samples were assayed with immunoSEQ v3.0 at survey level. Sequencing used immunoSEQ multiplex PCR; TCRdb keeps in-frame clones, though not all of them. This sample has about 39,000 clones, with roughly 87% found just once. Sequencing was performed on unsorted PBMCs, taken 0.6 years after starting antiretroviral therapy. These receptors were taken from a man between 18 and 35 years old with HIV.

The rearrangement joins TRBV28 to TRBJ2-2, with a tentative D call TRBD2 (5 bases). This CDR3 comprises 16 residues. Germline V gene data show CDR1 as MDHEN and CDR2 as SYDVKM. The V and J ends lost 5 bases and 4 bases respectively, with 17 bases between them. DNA for the CDR3: TGTGCCAGCAGTCGCGCGGGCCCAATTATCACCGGGGAGCTGTTTTTT. Residues: CASSRAGPIITGELFF.

J is TRBJ2-3 and V is TRBV28; D gene ambiguous. CDR1 and CDR2 (germline): MDHEN, SYDVKM. The CDR3 length is 18 residues. V was clipped by 6 bases and J by 1 base, with 23 bases between them. The chain's CDR3 is CASSSPRSRLSGTDTQYF. Here the CDR3 DNA reads TGTGCCAGCAGCTCCCCTCGGTCTAGGCTTTCGGGCACAGATACGCAGTATTTT.

CDR3 sequence reads: CASSIGASGSSTDTQYF. The CDR3 DNA follows: TGTGCCAGTAGTATTGGGGCTAGCGGGAGTTCTACAGATACGCAGTATTTT. The V gene is TRBV19, the J gene TRBJ2-3; TRBD2 matches 10 bases. J gave up 3 bases and V 3 bases, and 9 bases lay outside the gene matches. This CDR3 is 17 amino acids long. Per germline, CDR1 LNHDA and CDR2 SQIVND (reference sequence). Full variable domain (remainder filled in from reference TRBV19 and TRBJ2-3): DGGITQSPKYLFRKEGQNVTLSCEQNLNHDAMYWYRQDPGQGLRLIYYSQIVNDFQKGDIAEGYSVSREKKESFPLTVTSAQKNPTAFYLCASSIGASGSSTDTQYFGPGTRLTVL.

The rearrangement links TRBV19 to TRBJ2-2; tentative D call: TRBD1 (5 bases). The V gene lost 7 bases and the J gene lost 2 bases, with 14 bases spanning the gap. There are 15 residues in the CDR3. Germline V gene sequence: CDR1 LNHDA, CDR2 SQIVND (reference sequence). CDR3 in DNA: TGTGCCAGTACCAGACCAGGGTATAACACCGGGGAGCTGTTTTTT. Translated: CASTRPGYNTGELFF.

The V and J genes are TRBV9 and TRBJ2-2, with 10 bases that match TRBD2. The CDR3 covers 16 residues. Germline-derived CDR1 and CDR2 are SGDLS and YYNGEE. The ends lost 0 bases at V and 5 bases at J; junction bases unmatched: 4. The CDR3 region has the DNA TGTGCCAGCAGCGTAGGGCCTAGCGGGAGTACCGGGGAGCTGTTTTTT. Translating it yields CASSVGPSGSTGELFF.

The chain employs TRBV27 and TRBJ1-1; D is possibly TRBD1 (5 bases). This CDR3 has 14 residues. CDR1 and CDR2 from the germline V gene are MNHEY and SMNVEV (reference sequence). The DNA of the CDR3 is TGTCCCTCGCGAGTAGGGACGCACATGAGAGAAGCTTTCTTT. Translating gives CPSRVGTHMREAFF.

The chain carries TRBV9 and TRBJ2-1; TRBD2 is a possible D gene (5 bases). Germline V lookup: CDR1 SGDLS, CDR2 YYNGEE. The V and J ends lost 1 base and 6 bases respectively, with 14 bases between them. CDR3 length: 15 residues. The CDR3 spells CASSVLDGNLNEQFF. CDR3 sequence (DNA): TGTGCCAGCAGCGTATTGGACGGGAACCTCAATGAGCAGTTCTTC.

The V gene is TRBV28, the J gene TRBJ2-5; D is perhaps TRBD1 or TRBD2 (5 bases each). The V end was cut by 1 base, the J end by 5 bases, with 14 bases between. The CDR3 is 15 amino acids. Germline CDR1 is MDHEN and CDR2 is SYDVKM. The CDR3 spells CASSLSGTPGETQYF. CDR3 DNA sequence: TGTGCCAGCAGTTTATCTGGGACCCCGGGGGAGACCCAGTACTTC.

This clone came up a few times. The CDR3 loop reads CASSRTTGPTEAFF. As DNA, the CDR3 is TGTGCCAGTAGTAGAACCACAGGGCCCACTGAAGCTTTCTTT. The chain combines TRBV19 with TRBJ1-1; tentative D call: TRBD1 (6 bases). Germline values: CDR1 LNHDA, CDR2 SQIVND (reference sequence). The CDR3 has 14 residues. V was clipped by 4 bases and J by 4 bases, with 13 bases between them.

J is TRBJ2-7 and V is TRBV29-1; the D call may be TRBD1 or TRBD2 (7 bases each). Trimming took off 4 bases at V and 4 bases at J, with 26 bases between the two ends. Germline CDR1 is SQVTM and CDR2 is ANQGSEA. This CDR3 contains 17 residues. In DNA form, the CDR3 reads TGCAGCGTTGTATCGACGGGGGGCGGGACAGACCCATACGAGCAGTACTTC. Encoded protein: CSVVSTGGGTDPYEQYF.

This clone is a singleton in its sample. CDR3 loop: CASSSLGRPGEQYF. CDR3 nucleotide sequence: TGTGCCAGCAGTTCATTAGGACGGCCCGGCGAGCAGTACTTC. The rearrangement links TRBV27 to TRBJ2-7; D not certain. The V end was cut by 4 bases, the J end by 6 bases, with 16 bases between. The CDR3 runs 14 residues. Germline CDR1 is MNHEY and CDR2 is SMNVEV (reference sequence).

V and J are TRBV30 and TRBJ2-2, with 10 bases identical to TRBD1. Per the germline V gene, CDR1 is GTSNPN and CDR2 is SVGIG (reference sequence). V gave up 2 bases and J gave up 7 bases; unmatched junction bases: 7. This CDR3 has 15 residues. The DNA of the CDR3 is TGTGCCTGGAGTCGAAGACAGGGGGCGAACGGGGAGCTGTTTTTT. Amino acids: CAWSRRQGANGELFF. Together with reference TRBV30 and TRBJ2-2, the CDR3 gives the full variable domain: SQTIHQWPATLVQPVGSPLSLECTVEGTSNPNLYWYRQAAGRGLQLLFYSVGIGQISSEVPQNLSASRPQDRQFILSSKKLLLSDSGFYLCAWSRRQGANGELFFGEGSRLTVL.

This chain links TRBV18 with TRBJ2-1; TRBD1 is a possible D gene (5 bases). Deletions cut 4 bases from V and 5 bases from J, with 9 bases between. This CDR3 is built from 13 residues. Germline CDR1 reads KGHSH; CDR2 reads LQKENI. The CDR3 DNA reads as TGTGCCAGCTCACTGACAGCAGACAATGAGCAGTTCTTC. As protein: CASSLTADNEQFF.

This clone was seen a handful of times. The V call is TRBV6-4, the J call TRBJ2-7, with D unresolved. CDR3 length equals 14 residues. V was clipped by 2 bases and J by 1 base, with 9 bases between them. The germline CDR1 and CDR2 sequences are MRHNA and SNTAGT. CDR3 loop: CASSDLHPSYEQYF. The CDR3 DNA reads TGTGCCAGCAGTGACCTCCACCCTTCCTACGAGCAGTACTTC.

In DNA form, the CDR3 reads TGTGCCAGCAGTGACCAGCGGGAGTTGGATACGCAGTATTTT. Translating it yields CASSDQRELDTQYF. The rearrangement uses TRBV25-1 and TRBJ2-3, with 8 bases fitting TRBD2. V lost 3 bases and J lost 6; bases outside the gene matches: 5. This CDR3 spans 14 amino acids. Germline CDR1 is MGHDK and CDR2 is SYGVNS.

J is TRBJ2-7 and V is TRBV28, with TRBD1 matching 10 bases. Germline CDR1 MDHEN, CDR2 SYDVKM. V gave up 5 bases and J gave up 3 bases; unmatched junction bases: 7. The CDR3 has 15 amino acids. The CDR3 DNA sequence: TGTGCCAGCAGTCCCAGGACAGGGGGAGGCTACGAGCAGTACTTC. Translated, it gives CASSPRTGGGYEQYF.

This rearrangement joins TRBV27 to TRBJ2-7, with 13 positions matching TRBD2. Per the germline V gene, CDR1 is MNHEY and CDR2 is SMNVEV (reference sequence). J gave up 7 bases and V 5 bases, and 8 bases lay outside the gene matches. This CDR3 spans 15 amino acids. In nucleotides, the CDR3 is TGTGCCAGCAGTCCCGGGACTAGCGGGACTCGGGAGCAGTACTTC. It translates to CASSPGTSGTREQYF.

There are a few counts of this clone. The chain couples TRBV9 to TRBJ2-2, with D uncertain. Germline V CDR1 and CDR2: SGDLS, YYNGEE. The CDR3 spans 13 residues. The V end lost 4 bases, the J end lost 6 bases, and 10 bases lay between the germline ends. This chain's CDR3 is CASSMGNPGELFF. CDR3 bases: TGTGCCAGCAGCATGGGCAATCCCGGGGAGCTGTTTTTT.

This clone was seen only a few times. This chain links TRBV10-3 with TRBJ1-5; D perhaps matches TRBD1 (6 bases). This CDR3 spans 14 amino acids. V was trimmed by 10 bases and J by 2 bases, leaving 15 bases between them. Germline assignment: CDR1 ENHRY and CDR2 SYGVKD. The CDR3 region is CATAGAGGNQPQHF. The CDR3 coding sequence is TGTGCCACTGCCGGAGCAGGGGGCAATCAGCCCCAGCATTTT.